This T cell receptor (beta chain) was found in a study of blood T cell repertoires in COVID-19. Only in-frame clones appear in the TCRdb table, and some are missing; sequencing was by immunoSEQ multiplex PCR. The sample consists of approximately 220,000 clones, 86% of them appearing once. CDR1 and CDR2 from the germline V gene are SGHTA and FQGNSA. The CDR3 loop spans 17 amino acids. V gave up 1 base and J gave up 7 bases; unmatched junction bases: 7. The specimen sequenced was peripheral blood. The sequence was obtained from a woman aged 45-60 years with acute or convalescent COVID-19. This chain links TRBV7-2 with TRBJ2-7; 16 bases line up with TRBD2. The CDR3 DNA reads TGTGCCAGCAGCTTAGGGGGGACTAGCGGGAGGGCCTGGGAGCAGTACTTC. Translated, it gives CASSLGGTSGRAWEQYF.